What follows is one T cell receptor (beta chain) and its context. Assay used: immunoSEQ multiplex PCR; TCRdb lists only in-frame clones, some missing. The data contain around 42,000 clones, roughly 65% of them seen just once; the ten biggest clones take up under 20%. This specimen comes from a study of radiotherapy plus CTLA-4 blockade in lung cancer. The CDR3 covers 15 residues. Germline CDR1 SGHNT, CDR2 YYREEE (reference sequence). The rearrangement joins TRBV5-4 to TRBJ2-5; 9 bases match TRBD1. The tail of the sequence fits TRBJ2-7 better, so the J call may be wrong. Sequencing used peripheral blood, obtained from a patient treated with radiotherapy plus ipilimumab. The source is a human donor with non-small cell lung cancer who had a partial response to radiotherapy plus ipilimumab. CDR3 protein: CASSVPGQGLYEQYF. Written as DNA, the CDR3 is TGTGCCAGCAGCGTGCCGGGACAGGGACTCTACGAGCAGTACTTC.